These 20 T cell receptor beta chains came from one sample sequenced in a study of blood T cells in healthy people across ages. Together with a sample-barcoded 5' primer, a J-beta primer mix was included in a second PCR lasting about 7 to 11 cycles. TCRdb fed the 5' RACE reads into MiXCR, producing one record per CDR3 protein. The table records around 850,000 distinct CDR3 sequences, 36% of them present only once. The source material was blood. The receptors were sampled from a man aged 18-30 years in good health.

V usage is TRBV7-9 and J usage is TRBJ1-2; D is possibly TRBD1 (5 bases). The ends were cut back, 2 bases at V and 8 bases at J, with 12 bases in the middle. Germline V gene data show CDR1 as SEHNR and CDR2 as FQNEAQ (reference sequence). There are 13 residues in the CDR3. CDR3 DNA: TGTGCCAGCAGCTTATCGGGGCCTATCGGCTACACCTTC. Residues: CASSLSGPIGYTF.

CDR3: CASSVSGQETQYF. In DNA, the CDR3 is TGTGCCAGCAGTGTCTCAGGTCAAGAGACCCAGTACTTC. The chain uses TRBV12-3 or TRBV12-4 and TRBJ2-5, with D uncertain. There are 13 residues in the CDR3. V lost 5 bases and J lost 2, with 9 bases in between.

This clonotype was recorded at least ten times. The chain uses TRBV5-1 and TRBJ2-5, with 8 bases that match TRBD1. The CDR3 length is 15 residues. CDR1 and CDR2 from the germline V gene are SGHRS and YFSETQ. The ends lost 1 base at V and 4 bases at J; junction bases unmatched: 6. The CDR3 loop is CASSLKGRGPETQYF. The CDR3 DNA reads TGCGCCAGCAGCTTGAAGGGCAGGGGGCCAGAGACCCAGTACTTC.

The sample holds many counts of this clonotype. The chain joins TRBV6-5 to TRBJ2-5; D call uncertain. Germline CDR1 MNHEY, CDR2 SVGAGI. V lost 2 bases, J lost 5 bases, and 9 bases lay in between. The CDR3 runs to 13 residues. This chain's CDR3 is CASSYGHGETQYF. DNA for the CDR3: TGTGCCAGCAGTTACGGCCATGGGGAGACCCAGTACTTC.

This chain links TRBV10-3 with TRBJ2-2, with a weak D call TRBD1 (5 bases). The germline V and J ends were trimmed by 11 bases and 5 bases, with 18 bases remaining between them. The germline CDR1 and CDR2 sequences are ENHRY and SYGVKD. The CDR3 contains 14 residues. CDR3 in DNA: TGTGCCGTCCAGGGCAGGGATCAGACCGGGGAGCTGTTTTTT. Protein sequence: CAVQGRDQTGELFF.

The CDR3 here is CASSALSNQPQHF. CDR3 sequence (DNA): TGTGCCAGCAGTGCCTTAAGCAATCAGCCCCAGCATTTT. The genes are TRBV12-3 or TRBV12-4 and TRBJ1-5; unclear D gene. The V and J ends lost 5 bases and 1 base respectively, with 6 bases between them. The CDR3 loop spans 13 amino acids.

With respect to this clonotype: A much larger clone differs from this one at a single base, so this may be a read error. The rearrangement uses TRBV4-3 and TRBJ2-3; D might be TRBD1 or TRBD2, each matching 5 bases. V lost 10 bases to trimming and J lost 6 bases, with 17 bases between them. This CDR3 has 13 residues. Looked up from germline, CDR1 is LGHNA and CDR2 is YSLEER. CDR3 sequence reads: CANGTDHWDTQYF. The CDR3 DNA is TGCGCCAACGGGACGGATCATTGGGATACGCAGTATTTT.

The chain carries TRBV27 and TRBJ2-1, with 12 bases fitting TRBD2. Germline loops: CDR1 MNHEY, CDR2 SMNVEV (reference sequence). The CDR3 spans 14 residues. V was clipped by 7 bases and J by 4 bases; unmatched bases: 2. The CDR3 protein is CASKGLAGYNEQFF. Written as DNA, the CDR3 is TGTGCCAGCAAGGGACTAGCGGGTTACAATGAGCAGTTCTTC.

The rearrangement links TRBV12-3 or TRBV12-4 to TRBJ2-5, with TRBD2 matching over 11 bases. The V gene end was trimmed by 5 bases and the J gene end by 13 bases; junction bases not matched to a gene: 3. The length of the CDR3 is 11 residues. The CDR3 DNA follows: TGTGCCAGCAGTAGTAGCGGGGGGGGGTACTTC. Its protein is CASSSSGGGYF.

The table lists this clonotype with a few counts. This chain's CDR3 is CASSSRTSGTSYPEQYF. DNA for the CDR3: TGTGCCAGCAGTTCCCGGACTAGCGGGACATCCTACCCCGAGCAGTACTTC. The rearrangement joins TRBV28 to TRBJ2-7, with 12 bases identical to TRBD2. V lost 4 bases, J lost 6 bases, and 13 bases stayed unmatched. There are 17 residues in the CDR3. Germline V CDR1 and CDR2: MDHEN, SYDVKM. Full variable domain (missing parts from reference TRBV28 and TRBJ2-7): DVKVTQSSRYLVKRTGEKVFLECVQDMDHENMFWYRQDPGLGLRLIYFSYDVKMKEKGDIPEGYSVSREKKERFSLILESASTNQTSMYLCASSSRTSGTSYPEQYFGPGTRLTVT.

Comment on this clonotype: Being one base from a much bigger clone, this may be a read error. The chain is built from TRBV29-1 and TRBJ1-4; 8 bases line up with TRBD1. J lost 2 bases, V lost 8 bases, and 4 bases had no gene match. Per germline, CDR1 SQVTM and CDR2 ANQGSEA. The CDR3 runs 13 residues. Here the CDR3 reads CSIRDRTNEKLFF. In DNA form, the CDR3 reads TGCAGCATTCGGGACAGGACTAATGAAAAACTGTTTTTT.

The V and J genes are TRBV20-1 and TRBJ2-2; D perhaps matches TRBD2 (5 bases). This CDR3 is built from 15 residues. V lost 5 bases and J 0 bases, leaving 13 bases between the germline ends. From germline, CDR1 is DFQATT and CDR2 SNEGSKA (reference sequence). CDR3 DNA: TGCAGTGCTCTGAGGGCGCCCGCGAACACCGGGGAGCTGTTTTTT. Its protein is CSALRAPANTGELFF.

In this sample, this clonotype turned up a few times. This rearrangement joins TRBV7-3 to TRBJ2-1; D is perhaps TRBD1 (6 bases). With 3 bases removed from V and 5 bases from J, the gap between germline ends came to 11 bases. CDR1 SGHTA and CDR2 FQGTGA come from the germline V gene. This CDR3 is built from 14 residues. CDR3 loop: CASSFEGDNNEQFF. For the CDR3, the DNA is TGTGCCAGCAGCTTCGAGGGGGATAACAATGAGCAGTTCTTC.

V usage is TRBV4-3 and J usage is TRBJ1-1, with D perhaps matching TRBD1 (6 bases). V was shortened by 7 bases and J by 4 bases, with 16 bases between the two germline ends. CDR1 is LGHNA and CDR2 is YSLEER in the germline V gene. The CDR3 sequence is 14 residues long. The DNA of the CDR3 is TGCGCCAGCACTTATGACAGGACATCCACTGAAGCTTTCTTT. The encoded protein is CASTYDRTSTEAFF.

The CDR3 sequence: CASSLGPRSNYGYTF. CDR3 coding DNA: TGTGCCAGCAGTCTCGGACCGCGGTCTAACTATGGCTACACCTTC. V is TRBV28 and J is TRBJ1-2; D not resolved. Germline V CDR1 and CDR2: MDHEN, SYDVKM. CDR3 length: 15 amino acids. Trimming removed 5 bases from V and 0 bases from J, with 13 bases in between.

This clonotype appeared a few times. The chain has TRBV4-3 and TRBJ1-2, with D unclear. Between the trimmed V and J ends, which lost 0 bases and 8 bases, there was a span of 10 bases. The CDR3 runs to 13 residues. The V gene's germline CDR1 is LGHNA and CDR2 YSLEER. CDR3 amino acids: CASSQESGSGYTF. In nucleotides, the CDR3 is TGCGCCAGCAGCCAAGAGTCCGGGAGCGGCTACACCTTC.

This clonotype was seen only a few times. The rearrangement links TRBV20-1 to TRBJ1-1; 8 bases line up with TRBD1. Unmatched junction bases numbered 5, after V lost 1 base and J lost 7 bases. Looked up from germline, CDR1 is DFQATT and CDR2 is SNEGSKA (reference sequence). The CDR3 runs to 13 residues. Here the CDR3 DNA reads TGCAGTGCTAGAGGGGACAGGTTTGTTGAAGCTTTCTTT. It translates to CSARGDRFVEAFF.

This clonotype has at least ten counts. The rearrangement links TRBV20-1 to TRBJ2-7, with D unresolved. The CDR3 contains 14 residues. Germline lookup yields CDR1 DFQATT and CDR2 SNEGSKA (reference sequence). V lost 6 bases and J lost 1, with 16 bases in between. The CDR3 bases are TGCAGTGCCAAATCCACTCGGTCTTCCTACGAGCAGTACTTC. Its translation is CSAKSTRSSYEQYF.

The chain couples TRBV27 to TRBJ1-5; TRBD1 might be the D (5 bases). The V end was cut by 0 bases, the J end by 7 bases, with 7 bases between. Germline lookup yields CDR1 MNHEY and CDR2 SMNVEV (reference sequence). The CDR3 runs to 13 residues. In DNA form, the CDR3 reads TGTGCCAGCAGTTTATCGTGGGGGCAGCCCCAGCATTTT. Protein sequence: CASSLSWGQPQHF.

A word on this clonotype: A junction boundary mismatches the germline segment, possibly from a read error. CDR3 DNA: TGCAGCGTTGACAGGGCTGATGCTTTCTTT. Amino acids: CSVDRADAFF. V gene TRBV29-1 combines with J gene TRBJ1-1, with a possible D match to TRBD1 (5 bases). CDR1 is SQVTM and CDR2 is ANQGSEA in the germline V gene. This CDR3 is 10 amino acids long.